This T cell receptor beta chain derives from a study of CD8 T cells in ankylosing spondylitis. This CDR3 comprises 13 residues. V dropped 0 bases and J dropped 3 bases, with 9 bases sitting between them. From germline, CDR1 is DFQATT and CDR2 SNEGSKA (reference sequence). Using quantitative 5'-RACE with molecular barcodes, the authors made TCR beta libraries. TCRdb recomputed calls from the 5' RACE reads with MiXCR, one row per CDR3 protein. The profile shows 250,000 to 400,000 distinct CDR3 sequences, more than 9% of them singletons. Study results and limitations: According to the report, clones linked to the disease were significantly enriched in matched synovial fluid samples taken from ankylosing spondylitis patients. Clones linked to the disease showed a CD8+ phenotype. They occurred at relatively low frequencies in peripheral blood. Seemingly distinctive of ankylosing spondylitis blood was a TCR beta motif formed by eight highly homologous variants.

This clonotype was detected ten times or more. What it binds is not known. The sequencing input was blood, either unsorted or a sorted T cell fraction (not recorded which). The chain recombines TRBV20-1 with TRBJ2-7; D is perhaps TRBD1 or TRBD2 (5 bases each). This sequence originates from a female donor with ankylosing spondylitis or in good health (not recorded which). The CDR3 bases are TGCAGTGCTAGAGATGGGGACCACTACGAGCAGTACTTC. This gives the protein CSARDGDHYEQYF.